A single sample gave rise to the 2 T cell receptor beta chains below, sequenced in a study of siplizumab effects on memory and regulatory T cells. Produced via immunoSEQ multiplex PCR; TCRdb's table is partial and in-frame only. The sample lists some 120,000 clones, about 94% occurring once. The sequencing sample was made of non-Treg CD4+ T cells sorted from blood. These receptors came from a human donor in good health.

The CDR3 reads CASSLARGQGHEQYF. The CDR3 coding sequence is TGTGCCAGCAGCTTAGCGCGGGGACAGGGCCACGAGCAGTACTTC. This chain links TRBV7-9 with TRBJ2-7, with 9 bases lining up with TRBD1. The V segment lost 0 bases and the J segment 5 bases; nucleotides outside the gene matches: 5. The germline gives CDR1 SEHNR, CDR2 FQNEAQ (reference sequence). The CDR3 loop spans 15 amino acids.

In nucleotides, the CDR3 is TGTGCCAGCAGCTTGGGAGCAGCGGGGGCAGGGGAGACCCAGTACTTC. It translates to CASSLGAAGAGETQYF. The rearrangement joins TRBV5-4 to TRBJ2-5; 8 bases fit TRBD2. Germline CDR1 SGHNT, CDR2 YYREEE (reference sequence). With V trimmed by 0 bases and J by 5 bases, 9 bases remained unmatched. The CDR3 has 16 residues.